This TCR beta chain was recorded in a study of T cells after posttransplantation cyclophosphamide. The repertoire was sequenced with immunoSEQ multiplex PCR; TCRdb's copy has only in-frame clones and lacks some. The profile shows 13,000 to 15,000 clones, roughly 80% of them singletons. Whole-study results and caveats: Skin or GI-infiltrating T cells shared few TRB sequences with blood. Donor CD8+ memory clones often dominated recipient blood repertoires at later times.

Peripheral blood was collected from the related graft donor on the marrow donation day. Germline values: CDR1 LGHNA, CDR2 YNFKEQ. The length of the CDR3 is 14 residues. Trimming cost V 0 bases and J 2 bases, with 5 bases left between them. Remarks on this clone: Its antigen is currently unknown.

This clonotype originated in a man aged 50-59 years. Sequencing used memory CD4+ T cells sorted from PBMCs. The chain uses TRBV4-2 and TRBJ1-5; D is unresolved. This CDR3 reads CASSQDAGNQPQHF. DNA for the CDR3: TGTGCCAGCAGCCAAGATGCGGGCAATCAGCCCCAGCATTTT.